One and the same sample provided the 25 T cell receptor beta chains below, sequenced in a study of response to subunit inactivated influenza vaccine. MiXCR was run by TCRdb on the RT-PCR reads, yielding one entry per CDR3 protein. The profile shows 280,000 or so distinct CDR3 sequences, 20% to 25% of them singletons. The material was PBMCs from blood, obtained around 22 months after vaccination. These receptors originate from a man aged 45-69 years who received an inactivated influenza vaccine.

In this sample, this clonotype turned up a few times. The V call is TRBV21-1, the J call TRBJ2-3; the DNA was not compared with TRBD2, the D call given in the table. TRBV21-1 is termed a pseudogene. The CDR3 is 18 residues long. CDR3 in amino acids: CASTLGLAGGPGTDTQYF. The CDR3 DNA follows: TGTGCCAGCACCCTTGGACTAGCGGGGGGGCCCGGAACAGATACGCAGTATTTT.

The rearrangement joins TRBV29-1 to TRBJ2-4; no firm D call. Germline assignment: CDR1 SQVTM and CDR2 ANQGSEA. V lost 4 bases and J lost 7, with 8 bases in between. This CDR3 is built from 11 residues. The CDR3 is CSVASGNIQYF. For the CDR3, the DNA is TGCAGCGTTGCCTCCGGCAACATTCAGTACTTC.

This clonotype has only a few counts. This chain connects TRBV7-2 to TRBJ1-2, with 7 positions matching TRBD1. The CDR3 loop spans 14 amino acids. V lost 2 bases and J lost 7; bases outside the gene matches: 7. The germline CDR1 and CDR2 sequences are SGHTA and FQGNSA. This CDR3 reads CASSLKGAAGGYTF. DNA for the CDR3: TGTGCCAGCAGCTTAAAGGGGGCGGCGGGTGGCTACACCTTC.

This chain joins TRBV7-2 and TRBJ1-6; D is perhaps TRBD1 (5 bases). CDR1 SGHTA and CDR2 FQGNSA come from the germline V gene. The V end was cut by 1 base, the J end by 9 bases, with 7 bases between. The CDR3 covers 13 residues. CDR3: CASSLVGGSPLHF. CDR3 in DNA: TGTGCCAGCAGCTTAGTCGGGGGTTCACCCCTCCACTTT. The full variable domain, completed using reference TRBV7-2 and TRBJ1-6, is GAGVSQSPSNKVTEKGKDVELRCDPISGHTALYWYRQSLGQGLEFLIYFQGNSAPDKSGLPSDRFSAERTGGSVSTLTIQRTQQEDSAVYLCASSLVGGSPLHFGNGTRLTVT.

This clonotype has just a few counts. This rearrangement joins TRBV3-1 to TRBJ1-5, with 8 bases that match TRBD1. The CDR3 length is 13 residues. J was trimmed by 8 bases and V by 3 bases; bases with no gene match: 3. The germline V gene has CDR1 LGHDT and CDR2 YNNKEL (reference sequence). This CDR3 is CASSQIQGEPQHF. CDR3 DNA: TGTGCCAGCAGCCAGATACAGGGGGAGCCCCAGCATTTT.

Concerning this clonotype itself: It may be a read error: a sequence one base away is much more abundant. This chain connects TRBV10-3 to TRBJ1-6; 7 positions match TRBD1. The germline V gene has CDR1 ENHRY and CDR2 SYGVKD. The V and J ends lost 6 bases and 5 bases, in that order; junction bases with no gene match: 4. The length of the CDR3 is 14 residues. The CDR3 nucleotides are TGTGCCATCAGGGGGACAGTAGATAATTCACCCCTCCACTTT. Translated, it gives CAIRGTVDNSPLHF.

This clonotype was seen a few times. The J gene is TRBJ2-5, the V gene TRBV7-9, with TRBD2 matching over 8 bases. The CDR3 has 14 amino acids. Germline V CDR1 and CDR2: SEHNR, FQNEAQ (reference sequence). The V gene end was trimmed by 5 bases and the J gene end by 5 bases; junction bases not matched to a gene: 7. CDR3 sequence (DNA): TGTGCCAGCAGCGTATCACTAGCGGCGGAGACCCAGTACTTC. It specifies CASSVSLAAETQYF.

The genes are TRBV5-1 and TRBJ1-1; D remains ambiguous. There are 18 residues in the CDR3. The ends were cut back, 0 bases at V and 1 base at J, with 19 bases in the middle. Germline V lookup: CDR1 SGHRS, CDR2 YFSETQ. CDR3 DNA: TGCGCCAGCAGCTTGGGCATGGGGAGAGGCTACCAGAACACTGAAGCTTTCTTT. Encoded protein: CASSLGMGRGYQNTEAFF. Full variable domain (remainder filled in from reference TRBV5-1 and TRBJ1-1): KAGVTQTPRYLIKTRGQQVTLSCSPISGHRSVSWYQQTPGQGLQFLFEYFSETQRNKGNFPGRFSGRQFSNSRSEMNVSTLELGDSALYLCASSLGMGRGYQNTEAFFGQGTRLTVV.

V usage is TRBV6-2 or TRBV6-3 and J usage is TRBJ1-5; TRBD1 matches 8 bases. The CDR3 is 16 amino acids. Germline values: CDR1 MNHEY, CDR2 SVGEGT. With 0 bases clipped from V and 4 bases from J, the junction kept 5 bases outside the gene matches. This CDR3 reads CASSYSGQGINQPQHF. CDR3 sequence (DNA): TGTGCCAGCAGTTACTCTGGACAGGGAATAAATCAGCCCCAGCATTTT.

CDR3 sequence (DNA): TGTGCCAGCAGTCAAATGGCTAGCGGGGGATCAGATACGCAGTATTTT. It yields the protein CASSQMASGGSDTQYF. The genes are TRBV7-2 and TRBJ2-3; 10 bases align to TRBD2. From germline, CDR1 is SGHTA and CDR2 FQGNSA. The CDR3 covers 16 residues. Trimming cost V 6 bases and J 4 bases; bases outside gene matches: 10.

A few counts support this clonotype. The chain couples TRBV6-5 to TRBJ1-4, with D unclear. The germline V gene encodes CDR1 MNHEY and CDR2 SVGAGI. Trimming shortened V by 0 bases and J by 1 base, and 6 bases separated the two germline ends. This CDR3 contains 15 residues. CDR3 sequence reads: CASSYSDGTNEKLFF. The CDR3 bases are TGTGCCAGCAGTTACTCGGACGGAACTAATGAAAAACTGTTTTTT.

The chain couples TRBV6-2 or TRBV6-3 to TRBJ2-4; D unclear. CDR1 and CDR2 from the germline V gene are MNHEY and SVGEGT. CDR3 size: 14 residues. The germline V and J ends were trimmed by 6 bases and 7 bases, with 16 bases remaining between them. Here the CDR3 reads CASRLSTRANIQYF. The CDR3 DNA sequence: TGTGCCAGCAGACTCTCTACCCGGGCGAACATTCAGTACTTC.

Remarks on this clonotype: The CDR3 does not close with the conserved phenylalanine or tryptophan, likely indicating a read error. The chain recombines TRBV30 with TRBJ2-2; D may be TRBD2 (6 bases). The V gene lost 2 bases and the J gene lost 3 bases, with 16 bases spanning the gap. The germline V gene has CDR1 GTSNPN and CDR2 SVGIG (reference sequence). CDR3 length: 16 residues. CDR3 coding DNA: TGTGCCTGGAGTAACGGGGTAGCGGAATACACCGGGGAGCTGTTTGTT. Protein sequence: CAWSNGVAEYTGELFV.

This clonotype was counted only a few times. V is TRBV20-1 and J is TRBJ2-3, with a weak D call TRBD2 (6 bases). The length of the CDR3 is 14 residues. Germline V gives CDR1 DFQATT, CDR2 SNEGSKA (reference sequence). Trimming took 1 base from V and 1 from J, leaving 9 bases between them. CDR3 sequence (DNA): TGCAGTGCTAGAGGTAGCGGCGGCACAGATACGCAGTATTTT. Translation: CSARGSGGTDTQYF.

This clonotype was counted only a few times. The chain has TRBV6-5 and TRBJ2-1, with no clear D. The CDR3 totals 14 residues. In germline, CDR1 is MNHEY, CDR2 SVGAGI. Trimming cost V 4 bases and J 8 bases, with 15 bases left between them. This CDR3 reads CASSSTQAGDEQFF. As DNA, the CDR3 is TGTGCCAGCAGTTCTACACAAGCAGGCGATGAGCAGTTCTTC.

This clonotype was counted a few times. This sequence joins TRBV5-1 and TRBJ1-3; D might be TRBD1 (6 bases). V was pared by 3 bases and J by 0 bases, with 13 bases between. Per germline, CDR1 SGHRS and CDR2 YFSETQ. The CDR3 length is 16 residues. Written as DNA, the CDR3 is TGCGCCAGCAGCTGGACGGGACAAGACTCTGGAAACACCATATATTTT. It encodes CASSWTGQDSGNTIYF.

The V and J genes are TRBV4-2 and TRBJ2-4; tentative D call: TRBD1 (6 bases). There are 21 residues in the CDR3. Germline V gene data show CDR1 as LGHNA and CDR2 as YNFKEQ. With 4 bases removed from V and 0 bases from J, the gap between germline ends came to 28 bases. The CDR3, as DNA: TGTGCCAGCAGCCCTCAGGGACACCGAGTCGGCGGTTTACTAGCCAAAAACATTCAGTACTTC. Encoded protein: CASSPQGHRVGGLLAKNIQYF.

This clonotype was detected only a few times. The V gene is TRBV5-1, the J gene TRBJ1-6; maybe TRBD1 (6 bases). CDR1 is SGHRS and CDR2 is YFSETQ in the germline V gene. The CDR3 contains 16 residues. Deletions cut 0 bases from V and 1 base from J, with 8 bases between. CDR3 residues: CASSLAGESYNSPLHF. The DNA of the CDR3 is TGCGCCAGCAGCTTGGCAGGGGAGTCCTATAATTCACCCCTCCACTTT.

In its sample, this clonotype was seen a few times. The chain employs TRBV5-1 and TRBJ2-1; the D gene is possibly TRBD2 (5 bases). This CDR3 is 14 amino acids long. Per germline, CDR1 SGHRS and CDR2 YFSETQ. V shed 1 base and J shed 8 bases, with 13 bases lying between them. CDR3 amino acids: CASSLRERGHEQFF. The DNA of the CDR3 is TGCGCCAGCAGCTTGAGGGAGCGCGGTCATGAGCAGTTCTTC.

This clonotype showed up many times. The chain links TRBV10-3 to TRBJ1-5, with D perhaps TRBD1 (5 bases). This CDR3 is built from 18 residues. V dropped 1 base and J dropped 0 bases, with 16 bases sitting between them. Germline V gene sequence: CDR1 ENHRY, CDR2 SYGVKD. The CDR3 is CAISEFKTDIYSNQPQHF. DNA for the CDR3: TGTGCCATCAGTGAGTTTAAGACAGACATTTATAGCAATCAGCCCCAGCATTTT.

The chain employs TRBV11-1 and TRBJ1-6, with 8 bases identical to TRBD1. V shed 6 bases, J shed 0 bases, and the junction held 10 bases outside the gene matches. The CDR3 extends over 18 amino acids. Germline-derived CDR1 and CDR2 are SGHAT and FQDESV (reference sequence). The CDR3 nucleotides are TGTGCCAGCAGTGAAGGGGGACAGGCGAGCTCCTATAATTCACCCCTCCACTTT. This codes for CASSEGGQASSYNSPLHF.

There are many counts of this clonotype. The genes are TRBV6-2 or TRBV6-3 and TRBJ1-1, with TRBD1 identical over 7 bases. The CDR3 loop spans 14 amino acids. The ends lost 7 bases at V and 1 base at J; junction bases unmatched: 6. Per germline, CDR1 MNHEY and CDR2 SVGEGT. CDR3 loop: CASKTGQANTEAFF. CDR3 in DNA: TGTGCCAGCAAGACCGGACAGGCGAACACTGAAGCTTTCTTT.

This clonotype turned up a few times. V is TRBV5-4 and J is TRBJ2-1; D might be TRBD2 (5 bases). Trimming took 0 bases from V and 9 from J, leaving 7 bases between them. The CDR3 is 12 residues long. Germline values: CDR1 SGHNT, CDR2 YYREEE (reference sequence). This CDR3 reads CASSLGRIEQFF. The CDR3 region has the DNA TGTGCCAGCAGCTTGGGGAGGATTGAGCAGTTCTTC.

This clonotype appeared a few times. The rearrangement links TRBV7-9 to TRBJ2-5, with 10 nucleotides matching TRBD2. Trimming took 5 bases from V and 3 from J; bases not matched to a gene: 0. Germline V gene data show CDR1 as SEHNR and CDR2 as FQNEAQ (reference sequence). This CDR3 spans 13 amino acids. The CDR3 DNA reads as TGTGCCAGCAGCGGGACTAGCGAAGAGACCCAGTACTTC. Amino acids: CASSGTSEETQYF.

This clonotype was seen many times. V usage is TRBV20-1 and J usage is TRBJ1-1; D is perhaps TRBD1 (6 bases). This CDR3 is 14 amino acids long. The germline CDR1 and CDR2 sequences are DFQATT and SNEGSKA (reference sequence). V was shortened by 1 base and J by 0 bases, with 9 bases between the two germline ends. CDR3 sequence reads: CSARGTDLNTEAFF. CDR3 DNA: TGCAGTGCTAGAGGGACAGACTTGAACACTGAAGCTTTCTTT.